This TCR beta chain was found in a study of blood T cell repertoires in COVID-19. Study at large: Nucleic acid was either cDNA or gDNA, and it came from T cells, B-cell-depleted T cells, or PBMCs.

In the original analysis: Reference gene primer amplification yielded estimated nucleated cell counts. Libraries were prepared by immunoSEQ multiplex PCR; TCRdb keeps only in-frame clonotypes and omits some of them. V, J and clone size are those of that table, while D and trimming were read from the DNA. The repertoire holds almost 250,000 clones, roughly 85% seen once, with about 8.2% in the top ten. Adults between roughly 18 and 89 years of age took part from approximately 24 US areas. What was sequenced was PBMCs or T cells enriched from blood (not recorded which). The sequence came from a woman between 50 and 59 years old with acute COVID-19.

For the CDR3, the DNA is TGTGCCAGCAGCCCCAGATCCGTCTTCCACGGCTACACCTTC. This gives the protein CASSPRSVFHGYTF. The J gene is TRBJ1-2, the V gene TRBV3-1 (or the pseudogene TRBV3-2); D gene ambiguous. Trimming pared 4 bases from V and 8 bases from J, leaving 17 bases between. The CDR3 is 14 residues long. Germline V CDR1 and CDR2: LGHDT, YNNKEL (reference sequence).